The rows below give T cell receptor beta chains drawn from one sample of a study of cytomegalovirus exposure and HLA in healthy donors. Only in-frame clones appear in the TCRdb table, and some are missing; sequencing was by immunoSEQ multiplex PCR. The sample holds 150,000 to 200,000 clones, around 80% seen once. The sequenced sample consisted of PBMCs. The receptors were sampled from a woman in her twenties or thirties in good health and CMV-seropositive. CDR3s include the opening cysteine and the closing phenylalanine or tryptophan. D genes are given only for firm matches. Clone size is given for some rows only: seen once, a few or many times, or a class if the clone is expanded.

TRBJ2-5	.	TRBV5-4	.	TGTGCCAGCAGCCTAACAGGAGTTTCGCAAGAGACCCAGTACTTC	CASSLTGVSQETQYF
TRBJ2-2	.	TRBV7-6	.	TGTGCCAGCAGCTTAGCGGGGGGGCGCGGCGGGGAGCTGTTTTTT	CASSLAGGRGGELFF
TRBJ2-1	.	TRBV4-1	.	TGCGCCAGCAGCCAAAAACAGGGTAGTGAGCAGTTCTTC	CASSQKQGSEQFF
TRBJ2-3	.	TRBV7-2	.	TGTGCCAGCAGCTTAGCCAGGGGTGCAGATACGCAGTATTTT	CASSLARGADTQYF
TRBJ1-2	.	TRBV7-9	TRBD1	TGTGCCAGCAGCTTAGTAAGCAGGGGGTACTATGGCTACACCTTC	CASSLVSRGYYGYTF
TRBJ2-5	.	TRBV7-2	TRBD2	TGTGCCAGCAGCTCGACTAGCGGGGGGGCCGGGACCCAGTACTTC	CASSSTSGGAGTQYF
TRBJ1-1	.	TRBV27	.	TGTGCCAGCAAGAGGCCCGGGAGGGCAGAGAACACTGAAGCTTTCTTT	CASKRPGRAENTEAFF
TRBJ2-1	.	TRBV7-2	.	TGTGCCAGCAGCTTATCCCACTTGCGGCGGCCCCTTTACAATGAGCAGTTCTTC	CASSLSHLRRPLYNEQFF
TRBJ1-3	few	TRBV7-9	.	TGTGCCAGCAGCTACTTGCTCCGGGGGACTGGAAACACCATATATTTT	CASSYLLRGTGNTIYF
TRBJ2-3	once	TRBV6-1	.	TGTGCCAGCAGTGAGGGGCGGGGACCCCGTTCCACAGATACGCAGTATTTT	CASSEGRGPRSTDTQYF
TRBJ2-6	.	TRBV2	.	TGTGCCAGCAGTGAACAGTTCTCTGGGGCCAACGTCCTGACTTTC	CASSEQFSGANVLTF
TRBJ1-1	.	TRBV6-5	.	TGTGCCAGCAGTTACGGGGGAGGGATGAACACTGAAGCTTTCTTT	CASSYGGGMNTEAFF
TRBJ2-3	.	TRBV4-1	TRBD2	TGCGCCAGCAGCCAAGATAGCGAGCGGGGGCCATACACAGATACGCAGTATTTT	CASSQDSERGPYTDTQYF
TRBJ2-5	.	TRBV9	.	TGTGCCAGCAGCGTAGGGGCAGAACGGCAAGAGACCCAGTACTTC	CASSVGAERQETQYF
TRBJ2-3	.	TRBV7-6	TRBD1	TGTGCCAGCAGCTCAATAAGAGACAGAGGGGGCCCAGATACGCAGTATTTT	CASSSIRDRGGPDTQYF
TRBJ1-6	.	TRBV18	TRBD1	TGTGCCAGCTCACCACCGGGACAGTACGTAAATTCACCCCTCCACTTT	CASSPPGQYVNSPLHF
TRBJ1-2	.	TRBV19	.	TGTGCCAGTAGTATTAACCGGGATGCCAACTATGGCTACACCTTC	CASSINRDANYGYTF
TRBJ1-4	.	TRBV4-3	.	TGCGCCAGCAGCCATCTGACAGTCAATGAAAAACTGTTTTTT	CASSHLTVNEKLFF
TRBJ2-4	.	TRBV6-6	TRBD1	TGTGCCAGCAGTTACTGGACAGGGGGTAAAAACATTCAGTACTTC	CASSYWTGGKNIQYF
TRBJ2-7	.	TRBV28	.	TGTGCCAGCACGAGGACAGCATCCTACGAGCAGTACTTC	CASTRTASYEQYF
TRBJ2-7	once	TRBV11-1	.	TGTGCCAGCAGCTGGGGGGGCGTCTACGAGCAGTACTTC	CASSWGGVYEQYF
TRBJ2-7	.	TRBV7-9	.	TGTTCCGAGTCACCTATCGCGTTGAGCTACGAGCAGTACTTC	CSESPIALSYEQYF
TRBJ2-7	.	TRBV7-9	.	TGTGCCAGCAGCTTAGGGTCACCGGCCTACGAGCAGTACTTC	CASSLGSPAYEQYF
TRBJ2-2	.	TRBV11-2	TRBD2	TGTGCCAGCAGCTTAGTGTCCGGACTAGCGCCCGGGGAGCTGTTTTTT	CASSLVSGLAPGELFF
TRBJ2-4	few	TRBV7-8	.	TGTGCCAGCAGCTCGATGGGAACCAGACGCGGGGCCAAAAACATTCAGTACTTC	CASSSMGTRRGAKNIQYF
TRBJ1-2	.	TRBV6-5	.	TGTGCCAGCAGAGGTGGGGGGTATGGCTACACCTTC	CASRGGGYGYTF
TRBJ1-5	.	TRBV7-6	TRBD1	TGTGCCAGCAATCTATCCGGGACAGGGGATCTTCATCAGCCCCAGCATTTT	CASNLSGTGDLHQPQHF
TRBJ1-5	.	TRBV18	.	TGTGCCAGCTCACCAGCCCGGTATCAGCCCCAGCATTTT	CASSPARYQPQHF
TRBJ2-7	.	TRBV25-1	TRBD2	TGTGCCAGCAGTGTAGCGGGGGGCTACGAGCAGTACTTC	CASSVAGGYEQYF
TRBJ2-3	.	TRBV7-6	TRBD2	TGTGCCAGCAGCCCCGGACTAGCGGGGGGCCTGTTTCCAGATACGCAGTATTTT	CASSPGLAGGLFPDTQYF
TRBJ2-1	.	TRBV6-5	.	TGTGCCAGCAGTGGAACAGGGAAGGCAAGGGCTGAGCAGTTCTTC	CASSGTGKARAEQFF
TRBJ1-1	.	TRBV5-5	TRBD1	TGTGCCAGCAGCTTGGGCCCCGGGACAGTGCACACTGAAGCTTTCTTT	CASSLGPGTVHTEAFF
TRBJ2-3	.	TRBV9	TRBD2	TGTGCCAGCAGCGCCCCACTAGCGGGGGAATCAGATACGCAGTATTTT	CASSAPLAGESDTQYF
TRBJ1-2	.	TRBV29-1	TRBD1	TGCAGCGTTGTAAGGGGACAGGGAGATGGCTACACCTTC	CSVVRGQGDGYTF
TRBJ1-6	.	TRBV18	TRBD1	TGTGCCAGCTCACCTGGACAGGGAAATTCACCCCTCCACTTT	CASSPGQGNSPLHF
TRBJ1-3	few	TRBV7-2	.	TGTGCCAGCAGCCCCCTTGGAAACACCATATATTTT	CASSPLGNTIYF
TRBJ1-1	few	TRBV4-1	.	TGCGCCAGCAGCCAGAGGGAGGGAGGGGTTGAAGCTTTCTTT	CASSQREGGVEAFF
TRBJ1-1	.	TRBV12-5	TRBD1	TGTGCTAGTGGTTGGGACAGGGGGTGGACTGAAGCTTTCTTT	CASGWDRGWTEAFF
TRBJ2-2	.	TRBV30	.	TGTGCCTGGAGTCCTAGCGCTGCCGGGGAGCTGTTTTTT	CAWSPSAAGELFF
TRBJ2-3	once	TRBV11-2	TRBD1	TGTGCCAGCAGCTTAAGGAGATCGGGAACAGGGGGCACAGATACGCAGTATTTT	CASSLRRSGTGGTDTQYF